This entry concerns a single TCR beta chain. Its cognate antigen has yet to be identified. Per-base qualities were not stored, and no clone one base away is much larger. The sample belongs to a study of identical twins (dated by TCRdb to 2016 to 2017). Notes on the research overall: The study deep-sequenced TCR alpha and beta repertoires from monozygotic twins, unrelated adults of various ages and cord blood to test whether fetal clonotypes persist. Replicate twin experiments were performed at different times using different library preparation protocols to rule out contamination.

Libraries were built with 5' RACE. The listed sequencing device is Illumina HiSeq 2000. A universal primer binding site was introduced by template switching, and a unique molecular identifier was present in the final cDNA, enabling accurate counting of TCR cDNA molecules. Specific primers in the conserved constant-segment region were used to synthesize first-strand cDNA for the TCR alpha and beta chains. To control for contamination, every cDNA library was double barcoded, receiving both a SMART-Mk sample barcode and Illumina barcodes. Two successive PCR steps introduced TruSeq adapter sequences along with Illumina sample barcodes. The Illumina HiSeq platform was used with custom primers to sequence TCR alpha and beta cDNA libraries. The source study handled its data this way. MiGEC was used to process raw reads and extract unique molecular identifiers, and MiXCR was used to find CDR3 positions. Recombination models were inferred per individual with the repgenHMM and IGoR tools using an EM algorithm. Shared clonotypes were analyzed with the tcR package in R, and sharing was normalized by the product of cloneset sizes. To study raw recombination free of thymic and clonal selection effects, out-of-frame nonproductive sequences were analyzed. Through fastp at Q25 and MiXCR, TCRdb rebuilt clones from the public reads, retaining in-frame beta chains. One record per CDR3 amino acid sequence lists the most common genes and DNA. TCRdb, not the original authors, processed these V and J calls. The sample profile shows hundreds of thousands of distinct CDR3 sequences; 20% to 25% of them were found once. The ten largest make up 0.48% of the sample.

Every donor was a healthy Caucasian. The twin cohort comprised three pairs of female monozygotic twins, all aged roughly 18 to 29 years. Positive isolation kits from Invitrogen were used to isolate CD4+ and CD8+ T cell populations. General findings and caveats noted by the study authors: Excess twin sharing in beta out-of-frame sequences was weaker because fewer shared sequences lowered the signal-to-noise ratio. Recombination models systematically underestimated out-of-frame TCR alpha sharing in monozygotic twins but agreed with sharing between unrelated individuals. Conclusions relied on cross-sectional statistical analysis, since the same donors could not be followed over many years. Out-of-frame TCR alpha sequences shared between twins showed an excess of low generation-probability sequences compared with coincidental sharing between unrelated individuals. Invariant T cells such as MAIT and iNKT could partly confound zero-insertion analyses, although diverse VJ usage argued against such confounding for most clonotypes. Fewer insertions were carried by abundant cord blood beta clonotypes, a similar but weaker trend appeared in young adult naive repertoires, and no such trend appeared in memory repertoires.

The germline V gene specifies MNHNS as CDR1 and SASEGT as CDR2. Trimming takes 1 base from V and 1 base from J, and the germline ends sit 11 bases apart. The CDR3 spans 16 residues, from the cysteine through the phenylalanine. Only the CDR3 DNA is retained, 48 bases long and in frame from the first base. This same sample was also part of a study on yellow fever vaccine responses in identical twins. In that second paper, the authors write: According to the authors, the vaccine-induced T cell response in identical twins seemed to be partly convergent and partly specific to each individual. Focusing on identical twins, the study followed the T cell clones that responded to the vaccine, and did so with precision.

What was sequenced was CD4+ T cells sorted from blood. This receptor was identified in a woman in her late teens or twenties in good health. The chain employs TRBV6-1 and TRBJ2-4; no confident D gene assignment can be made. The nucleotides are TGTGCCAGCAGTGAAGAGGGTTTGGGGGCCAAAAACATTCAGTACTTC. It translates to CASSEEGLGAKNIQYF.